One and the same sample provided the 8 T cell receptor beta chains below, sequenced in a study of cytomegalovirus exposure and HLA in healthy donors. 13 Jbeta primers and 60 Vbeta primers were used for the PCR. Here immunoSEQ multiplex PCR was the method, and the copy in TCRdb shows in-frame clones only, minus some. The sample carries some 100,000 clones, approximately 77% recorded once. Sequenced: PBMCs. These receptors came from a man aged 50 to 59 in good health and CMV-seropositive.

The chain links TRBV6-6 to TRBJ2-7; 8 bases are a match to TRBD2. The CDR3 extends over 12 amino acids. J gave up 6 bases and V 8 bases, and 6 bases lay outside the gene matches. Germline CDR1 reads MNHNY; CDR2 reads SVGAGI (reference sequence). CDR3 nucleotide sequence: TGTGCCAGCCTCCAGCGGGAGACCGAGCAGTACTTC. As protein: CASLQRETEQYF.

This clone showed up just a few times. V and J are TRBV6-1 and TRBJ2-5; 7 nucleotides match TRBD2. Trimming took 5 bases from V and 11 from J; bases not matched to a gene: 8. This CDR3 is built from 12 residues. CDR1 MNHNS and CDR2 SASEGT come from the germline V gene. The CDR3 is CASSLLFGGQYF. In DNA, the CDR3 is TGTGCCAGCAGTTTACTTTTCGGGGGGCAGTACTTC.

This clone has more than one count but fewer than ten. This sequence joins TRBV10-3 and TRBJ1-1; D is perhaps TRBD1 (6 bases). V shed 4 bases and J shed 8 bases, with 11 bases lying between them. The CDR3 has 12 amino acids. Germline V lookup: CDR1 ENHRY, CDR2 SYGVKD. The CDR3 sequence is CAISVGTQEAFF. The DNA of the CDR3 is TGTGCCATCAGTGTGGGGACACAAGAAGCTTTCTTT.

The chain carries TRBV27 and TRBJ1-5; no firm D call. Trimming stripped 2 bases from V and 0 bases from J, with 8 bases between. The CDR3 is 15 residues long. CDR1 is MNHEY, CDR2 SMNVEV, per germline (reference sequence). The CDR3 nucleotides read TGTGCCAGCAGTTTAGGGCAGAATAGCAATCAGCCCCAGCATTTT. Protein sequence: CASSLGQNSNQPQHF.

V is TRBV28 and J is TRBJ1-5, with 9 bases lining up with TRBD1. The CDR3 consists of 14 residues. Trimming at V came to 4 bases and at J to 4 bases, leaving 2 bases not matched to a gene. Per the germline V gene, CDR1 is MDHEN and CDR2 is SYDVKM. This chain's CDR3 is CASSSGQGNQPQHF. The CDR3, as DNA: TGTGCCAGCAGTTCCGGACAGGGGAATCAGCCCCAGCATTTT.

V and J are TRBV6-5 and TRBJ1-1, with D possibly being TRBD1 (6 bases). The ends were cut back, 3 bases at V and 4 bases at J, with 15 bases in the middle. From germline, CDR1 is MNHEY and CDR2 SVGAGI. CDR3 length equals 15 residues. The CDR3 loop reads CASSYQGRGGTEAFF. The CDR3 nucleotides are TGTGCCAGCAGTTATCAGGGGCGCGGTGGCACTGAAGCTTTCTTT.

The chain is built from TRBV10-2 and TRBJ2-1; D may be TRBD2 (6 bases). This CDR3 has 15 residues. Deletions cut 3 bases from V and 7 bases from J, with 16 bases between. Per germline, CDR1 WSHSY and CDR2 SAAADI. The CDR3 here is CASSEPGPRGNEQFF. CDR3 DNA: TGCGCCAGCAGTGAACCGGGTCCCCGGGGGAATGAGCAGTTCTTC.

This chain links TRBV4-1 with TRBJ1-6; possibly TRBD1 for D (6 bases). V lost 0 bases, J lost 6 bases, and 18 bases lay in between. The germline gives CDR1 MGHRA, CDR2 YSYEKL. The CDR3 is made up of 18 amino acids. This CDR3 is CASSQDGRTDPSNSPLHF. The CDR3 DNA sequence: TGCGCCAGCAGCCAAGATGGAAGGACAGACCCCAGTAATTCACCCCTCCACTTT.